The clone carrying this T cell receptor (beta chain) was recorded at least ten times. Its matching antigen is unknown. TCRdb called the RT-PCR reads again in MiXCR, with one record for every CDR3 protein. The sample shows 650,000 to 700,000 distinct CDR3 sequences, approximately 14% of them seen only once. The sample originates from a study of response to subunit inactivated influenza vaccine. Study-wide results and limits: Each seasonal flu vaccination may recruit only limited new T cells, authors suggested.

Germline CDR1 SGHRS, CDR2 YFSETQ. V shed 3 bases and J 0 bases; nucleotides not matched to a gene: 4. This CDR3 contains 15 residues. Sequences were derived from PBMCs from blood, sampled 11 to 12 days after vaccination. This TCR derives from a man aged 45 to 65 who received an inactivated influenza vaccine. The chain links TRBV5-1 to TRBJ2-7, with 9 nucleotides matching TRBD1. The CDR3 DNA reads as TGCGCCAGCAGCTACGGACAGGGGTCCTCCTACGAGCAGTACTTC. Residues: CASSYGQGSSYEQYF.